This T cell receptor (beta chain) was found in a study of PD-1 blockade in classical Hodgkin lymphoma. TCRdb's table, derived via immunoSEQ multiplex PCR, lists solely in-frame clones and lacks some. Of fewer than 9,500 clones listed, more than 85% were seen once; the top ten hold over 7.5%. Sample time point: newly diagnosed, previously untreated cHL patient sample. The investigators isolated CD8+ T cells from thawed PBMCs using magnetic negative selection. Comparison relied on PBMCs that came from newly diagnosed, untreated classical Hodgkin lymphoma. General study points: Possibly reflecting disease activity or prior therapy, repertoire differences have causes that remain undefined. Compared with healthy donors, newly diagnosed patients reportedly showed lower baseline TCR diversity.

The CDR3 runs to 15 residues. The V gene's germline CDR1 is LNHDA and CDR2 SQIVND (reference sequence). Trimming shortened V by 4 bases and J by 2 bases, and 12 bases separated the two germline ends. Concerning this clone itself: Its specificity is unknown.

The TCR originated in a human donor with classical Hodgkin lymphoma. The V gene is TRBV19, the J gene TRBJ1-5; TRBD1 is a possible D gene (5 bases). The sequencing sample was made of CD8+ T cells from blood. CDR3: CASSKTGPRNQPQHF. The DNA of the CDR3 is TGTGCCAGTAGTAAGACGGGACCCCGCAATCAGCCCCAGCATTTT.